A single sample is the source of the 4 T cell receptor beta chains below, sequenced in a study of cytomegalovirus exposure and HLA in healthy donors. 13 Jbeta primers and 60 Vbeta primers were used for the PCR. Assay used: immunoSEQ multiplex PCR; TCRdb lists only in-frame clones, some missing. The sample contains some 78,000 clones, under 90% of which appear only once. Sequencing was done on a sample of PBMCs. Receptors were obtained from a man over 45 in good health and CMV-seropositive.

V gene TRBV29-1 combines with J gene TRBJ2-7, with D tentatively TRBD2 (6 bases). Deletions cut 5 bases from V and 6 bases from J, with 14 bases between. There are 12 residues in the CDR3. CDR1 and CDR2 from the germline V gene are SQVTM and ANQGSEA. CDR3 coding DNA: TGCAGCGTTCCGGGAGCTCTCTCCGAGCAGTACTTC. Protein sequence: CSVPGALSEQYF.

This chain links TRBV10-3 with TRBJ2-5; TRBD2 aligns across 8 bases. Germline CDR1 ENHRY, CDR2 SYGVKD. The CDR3 contains 15 residues. J lost 5 bases, V lost 3 bases, and 8 bases had no gene match. The CDR3 reads CAISDLLAGWETQYF. CDR3 DNA: TGTGCCATCAGTGATTTGCTAGCGGGCTGGGAGACCCAGTACTTC.

The V gene is TRBV5-4, the J gene TRBJ2-2; 8 bases match TRBD2. This CDR3 has 17 residues. Per the germline V gene, CDR1 is SGHNT and CDR2 is YYREEE (reference sequence). After removal of 4 bases from V and 2 bases from J, the junction contained 10 bases not matched to a gene. This CDR3 is CASSPPGRELNTGELFF. CDR3 coding DNA: TGTGCCAGCAGCCCCCCCGGGAGGGAGTTAAACACCGGGGAGCTGTTTTTT.

The V call is TRBV6-1, the J call TRBJ1-2; no firm D call. The CDR3 extends over 12 amino acids. CDR1 is MNHNS and CDR2 is SASEGT in the germline V gene. Deletions cut 6 bases from V and 2 bases from J, with 7 bases between. CDR3 sequence (DNA): TGTGCCAGCAGCGAGGGCAACTATGGCTACACCTTC. Translation gives CASSEGNYGYTF.